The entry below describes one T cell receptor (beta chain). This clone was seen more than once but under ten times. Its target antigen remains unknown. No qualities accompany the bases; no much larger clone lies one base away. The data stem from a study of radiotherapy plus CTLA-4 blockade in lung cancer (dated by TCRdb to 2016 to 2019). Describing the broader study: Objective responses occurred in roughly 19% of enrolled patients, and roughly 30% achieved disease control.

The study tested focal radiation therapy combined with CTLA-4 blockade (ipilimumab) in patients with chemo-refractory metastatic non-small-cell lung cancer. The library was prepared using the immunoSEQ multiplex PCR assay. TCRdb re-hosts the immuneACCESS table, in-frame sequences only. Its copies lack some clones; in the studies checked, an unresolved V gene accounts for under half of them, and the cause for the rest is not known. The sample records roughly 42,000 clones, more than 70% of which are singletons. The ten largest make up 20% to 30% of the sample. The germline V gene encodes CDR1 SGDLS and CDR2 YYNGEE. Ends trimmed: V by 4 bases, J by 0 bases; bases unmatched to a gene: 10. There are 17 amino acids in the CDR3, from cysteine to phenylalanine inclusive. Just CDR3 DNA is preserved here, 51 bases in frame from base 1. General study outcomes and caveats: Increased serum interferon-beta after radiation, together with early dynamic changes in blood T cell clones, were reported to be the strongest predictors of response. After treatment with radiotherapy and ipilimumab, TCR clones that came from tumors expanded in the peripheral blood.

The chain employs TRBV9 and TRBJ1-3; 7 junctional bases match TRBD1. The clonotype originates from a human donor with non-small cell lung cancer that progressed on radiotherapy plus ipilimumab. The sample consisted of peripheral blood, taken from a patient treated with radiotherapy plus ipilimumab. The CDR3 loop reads CASSPRDSTSSGNTIYF. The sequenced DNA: TGTGCCAGCAGCCCCCGGGACAGTACGAGCTCTGGAAACACCATATATTTT.